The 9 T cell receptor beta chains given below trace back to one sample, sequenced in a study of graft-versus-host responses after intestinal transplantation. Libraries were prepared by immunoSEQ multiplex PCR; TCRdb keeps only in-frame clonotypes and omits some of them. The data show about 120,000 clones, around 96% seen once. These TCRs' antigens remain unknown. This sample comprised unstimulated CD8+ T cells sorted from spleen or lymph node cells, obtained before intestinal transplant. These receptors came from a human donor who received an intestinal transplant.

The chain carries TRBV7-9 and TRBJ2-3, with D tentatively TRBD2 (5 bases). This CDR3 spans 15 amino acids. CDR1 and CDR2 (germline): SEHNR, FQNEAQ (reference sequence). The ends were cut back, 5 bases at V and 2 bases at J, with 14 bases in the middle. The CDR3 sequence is CASSPEEAYTDTQYF. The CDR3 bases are TGTGCCAGCAGCCCCGAGGAGGCGTACACAGATACGCAGTATTTT.

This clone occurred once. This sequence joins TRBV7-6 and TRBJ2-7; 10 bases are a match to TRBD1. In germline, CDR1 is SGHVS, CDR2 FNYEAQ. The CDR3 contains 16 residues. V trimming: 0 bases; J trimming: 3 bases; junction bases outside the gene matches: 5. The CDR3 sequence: CASSLAEGTGDYEQYF. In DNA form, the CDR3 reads TGTGCCAGCAGCTTAGCGGAGGGGACAGGGGACTACGAGCAGTACTTC.

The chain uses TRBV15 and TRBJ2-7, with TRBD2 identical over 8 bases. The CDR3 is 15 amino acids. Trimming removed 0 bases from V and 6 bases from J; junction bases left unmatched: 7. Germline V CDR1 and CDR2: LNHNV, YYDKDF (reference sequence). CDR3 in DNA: TGTGCCACCAGCAGAGAGGGCGGGAGGATTGCCGAGCAGTACTTC. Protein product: CATSREGGRIAEQYF.

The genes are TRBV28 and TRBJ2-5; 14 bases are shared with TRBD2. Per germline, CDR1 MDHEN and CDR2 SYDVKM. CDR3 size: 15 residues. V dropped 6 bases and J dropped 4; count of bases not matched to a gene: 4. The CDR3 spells CASSSGLAGAETQYF. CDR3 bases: TGTGCCAGCAGCTCGGGACTAGCGGGAGCAGAGACCCAGTACTTC.

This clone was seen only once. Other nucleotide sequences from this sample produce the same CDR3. This CDR3 is CASSIGPSTSGRQVEQFF. CDR3 nucleotides: TGTGCCAGTAGTATCGGCCCCTCTACTAGCGGGAGACAAGTTGAGCAGTTCTTC. The gene calls are TRBV19 and TRBJ2-1, with 11 bases identical to TRBD2. CDR3 length: 18 amino acids. Germline V gives CDR1 LNHDA, CDR2 SQIVND (reference sequence). V shed 3 bases and J 9 bases; nucleotides not matched to a gene: 16.

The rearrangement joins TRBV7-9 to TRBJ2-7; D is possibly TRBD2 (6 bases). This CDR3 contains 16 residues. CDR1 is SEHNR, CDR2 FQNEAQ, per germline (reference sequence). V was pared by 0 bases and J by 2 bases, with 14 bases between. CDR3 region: CASSLALEGPTYEQYF. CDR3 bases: TGTGCCAGCAGCTTAGCGCTGGAGGGGCCGACCTACGAGCAGTACTTC.

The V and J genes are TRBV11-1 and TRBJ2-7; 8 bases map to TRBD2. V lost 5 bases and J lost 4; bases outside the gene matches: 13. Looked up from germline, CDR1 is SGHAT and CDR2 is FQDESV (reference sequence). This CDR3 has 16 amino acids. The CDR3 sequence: CASSQRGGNTRYEQYF. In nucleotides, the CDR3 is TGTGCCAGCAGCCAACGGGGGGGAAACACGAGGTACGAGCAGTACTTC.

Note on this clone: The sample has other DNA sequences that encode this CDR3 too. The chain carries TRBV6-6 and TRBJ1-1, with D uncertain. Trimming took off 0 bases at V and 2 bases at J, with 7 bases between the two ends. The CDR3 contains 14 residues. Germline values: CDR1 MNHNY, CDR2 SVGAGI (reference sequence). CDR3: CASSYSEGNTEAFF. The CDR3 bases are TGTGCCAGCAGTTACTCCGAGGGTAACACTGAAGCTTTCTTT.

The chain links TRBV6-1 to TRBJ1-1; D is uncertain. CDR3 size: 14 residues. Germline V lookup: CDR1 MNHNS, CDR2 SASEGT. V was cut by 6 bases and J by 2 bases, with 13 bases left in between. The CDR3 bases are TGTGCCAGCAGCCGATTACACGGAAACACTGAAGCTTTCTTT. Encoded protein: CASSRLHGNTEAFF.